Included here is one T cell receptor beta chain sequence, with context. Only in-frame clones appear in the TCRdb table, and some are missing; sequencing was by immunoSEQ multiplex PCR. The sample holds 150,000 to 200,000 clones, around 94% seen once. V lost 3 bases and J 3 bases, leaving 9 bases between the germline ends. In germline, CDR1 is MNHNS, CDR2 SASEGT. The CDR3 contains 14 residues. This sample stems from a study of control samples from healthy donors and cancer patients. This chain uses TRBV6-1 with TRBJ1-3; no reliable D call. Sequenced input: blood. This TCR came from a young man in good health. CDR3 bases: TGTGCCAGCAGTGAGTTTAAAGGTGGAAACACCATATATTTT. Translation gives CASSEFKGGNTIYF.